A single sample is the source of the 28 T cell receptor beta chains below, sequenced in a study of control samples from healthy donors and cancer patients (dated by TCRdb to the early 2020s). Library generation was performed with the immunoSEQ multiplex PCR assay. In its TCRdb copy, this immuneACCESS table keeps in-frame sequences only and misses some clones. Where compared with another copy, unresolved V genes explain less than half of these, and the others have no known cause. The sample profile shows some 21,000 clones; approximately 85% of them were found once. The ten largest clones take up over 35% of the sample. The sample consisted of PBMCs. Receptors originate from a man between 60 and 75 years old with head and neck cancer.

The CDR3 bases are TGTGCCATCAGTACGACAGGGCCCACTGAAGCTTTCTTT. Translating gives CAISTTGPTEAFF. The rearrangement links TRBV10-3 to TRBJ1-1; 7 bases agree with TRBD1. Germline CDR1 is ENHRY and CDR2 is SYGVKD. J lost 4 bases, V lost 5 bases, and 4 bases had no gene match. This CDR3 is 13 amino acids long.

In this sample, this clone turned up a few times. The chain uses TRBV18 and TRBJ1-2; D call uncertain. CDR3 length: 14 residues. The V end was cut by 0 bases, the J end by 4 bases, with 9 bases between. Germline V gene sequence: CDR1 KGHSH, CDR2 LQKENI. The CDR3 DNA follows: TGTGCCAGCTCACCACCTGGGTCCCTCTATGGCTACACCTTC. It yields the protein CASSPPGSLYGYTF.

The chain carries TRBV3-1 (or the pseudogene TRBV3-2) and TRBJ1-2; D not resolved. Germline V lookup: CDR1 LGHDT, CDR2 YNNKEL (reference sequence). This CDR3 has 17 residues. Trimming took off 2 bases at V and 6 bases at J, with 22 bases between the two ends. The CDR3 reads CASSQFLGSMGVDGYTF. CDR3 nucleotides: TGTGCCAGCAGCCAATTCCTAGGATCCATGGGTGTAGATGGCTACACCTTC.

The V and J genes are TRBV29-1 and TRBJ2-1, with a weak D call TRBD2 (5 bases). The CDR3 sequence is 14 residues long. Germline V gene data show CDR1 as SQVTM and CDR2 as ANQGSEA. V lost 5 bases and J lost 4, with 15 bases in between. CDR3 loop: CSVSGLAGYNEQFF. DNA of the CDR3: TGCAGCGTTTCTGGACTGGCCGGGTACAATGAGCAGTTCTTC.

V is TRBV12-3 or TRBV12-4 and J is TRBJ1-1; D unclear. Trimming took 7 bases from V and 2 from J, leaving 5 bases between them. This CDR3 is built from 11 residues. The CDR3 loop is CASTQNTEAFF. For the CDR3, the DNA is TGTGCCAGCACCCAAAACACTGAAGCTTTCTTT.

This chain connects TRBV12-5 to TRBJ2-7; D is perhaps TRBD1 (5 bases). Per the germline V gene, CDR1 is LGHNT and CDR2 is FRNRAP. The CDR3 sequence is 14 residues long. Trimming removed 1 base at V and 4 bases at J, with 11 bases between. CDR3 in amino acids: CASGLGQQSYEQYF. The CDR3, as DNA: TGTGCTAGTGGTTTGGGACAGCAGTCGTACGAGCAGTACTTC.

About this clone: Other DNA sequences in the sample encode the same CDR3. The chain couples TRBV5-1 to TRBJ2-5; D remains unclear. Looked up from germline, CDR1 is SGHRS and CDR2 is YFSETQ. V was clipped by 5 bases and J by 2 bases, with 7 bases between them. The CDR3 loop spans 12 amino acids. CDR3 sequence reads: CASSQIQETQYF. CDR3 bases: TGCGCCAGCAGTCAGATTCAAGAGACCCAGTACTTC.

The CDR3 nucleotides read TGCGCCAGCAGCTTGGTCGGCACCGGTGAGGAAAAACTGTTTTTT. This codes for CASSLVGTGEEKLFF. This chain connects TRBV5-1 to TRBJ1-4; D unclear. The germline gives CDR1 SGHRS, CDR2 YFSETQ. The V end was cut by 0 bases, the J end by 8 bases, with 14 bases between. The CDR3 extends over 15 amino acids.

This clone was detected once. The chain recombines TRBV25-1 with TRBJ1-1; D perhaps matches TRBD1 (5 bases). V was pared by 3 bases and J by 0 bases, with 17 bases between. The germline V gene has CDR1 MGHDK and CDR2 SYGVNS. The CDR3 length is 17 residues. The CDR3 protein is CASSETKSWGVNTEAFF. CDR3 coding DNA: TGTGCCAGCAGTGAGACAAAGAGTTGGGGCGTGAACACTGAAGCTTTCTTT.

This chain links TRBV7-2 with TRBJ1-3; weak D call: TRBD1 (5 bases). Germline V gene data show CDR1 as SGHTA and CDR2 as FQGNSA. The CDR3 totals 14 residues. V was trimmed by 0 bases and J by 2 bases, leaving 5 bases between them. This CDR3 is CASSLAGAGNTIYF. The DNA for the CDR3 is TGTGCCAGCAGCTTAGCGGGGGCTGGAAACACCATATATTTT.

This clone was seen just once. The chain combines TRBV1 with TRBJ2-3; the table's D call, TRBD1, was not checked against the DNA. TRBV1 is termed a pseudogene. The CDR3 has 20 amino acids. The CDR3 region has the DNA TGCACCAGCAGCCAAGGTGAAGGGACAGGGGCGAGCGTGGGGACAGATACGCAGTATTTT. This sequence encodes CTSSQGEGTGASVGTDTQYF.

CDR3 in amino acids: CASSEQGNEQFF. The DNA for the CDR3 is TGTGCCAGCAGTGAACAGGGCAATGAGCAGTTCTTC. The chain couples TRBV6-1 to TRBJ2-1; perhaps TRBD1 as D (5 bases). V lost 2 bases, J lost 6 bases, and 5 bases lay in between. The germline CDR1 and CDR2 sequences are MNHNS and SASEGT. CDR3 length: 12 residues.

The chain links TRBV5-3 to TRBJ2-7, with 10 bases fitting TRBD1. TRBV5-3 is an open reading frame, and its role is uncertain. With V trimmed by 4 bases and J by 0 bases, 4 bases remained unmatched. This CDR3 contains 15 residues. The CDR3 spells CARSTGQGHSYEQYF. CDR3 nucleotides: TGTGCCAGAAGCACGGGACAGGGGCACTCCTACGAGCAGTACTTC.

Here the CDR3 reads CASNPSSGEQYF. The CDR3 DNA reads TGTGCCAGCAACCCCTCCTCAGGAGAGCAGTACTTC. The chain has TRBV6-5 and TRBJ2-7; D call uncertain. Germline V lookup: CDR1 MNHEY, CDR2 SVGAGI. The CDR3 is 12 residues long. V was clipped by 7 bases and J by 7 bases, with 14 bases between them.

The CDR3 protein is CASSSTIGLGGAFF. DNA for the CDR3: TGTGCCAGCAGCTCGACCATCGGGTTGGGGGGAGCTTTCTTT. The rearrangement joins TRBV5-4 to TRBJ1-1; D might be TRBD1 (5 bases). Per the germline V gene, CDR1 is SGHNT and CDR2 is YYREEE (reference sequence). Trimming took 3 bases from V and 10 from J, leaving 19 bases between them. The CDR3 runs to 14 residues.

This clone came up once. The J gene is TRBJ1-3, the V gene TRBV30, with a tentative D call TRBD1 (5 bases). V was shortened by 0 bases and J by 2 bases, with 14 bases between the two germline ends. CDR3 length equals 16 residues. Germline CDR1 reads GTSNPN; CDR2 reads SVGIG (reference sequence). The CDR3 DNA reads TGTGCCTGGAGTGTACTGAAGGGGATCGCTGGAAACACCATATATTTT. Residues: CAWSVLKGIAGNTIYF.

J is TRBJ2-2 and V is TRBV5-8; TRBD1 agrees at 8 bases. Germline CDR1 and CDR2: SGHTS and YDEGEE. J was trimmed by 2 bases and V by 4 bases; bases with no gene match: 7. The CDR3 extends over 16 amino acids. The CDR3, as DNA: TGTGCCAGCAGCCCGTGGACAGGGTCTAACACCGGGGAGCTGTTTTTT. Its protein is CASSPWTGSNTGELFF.

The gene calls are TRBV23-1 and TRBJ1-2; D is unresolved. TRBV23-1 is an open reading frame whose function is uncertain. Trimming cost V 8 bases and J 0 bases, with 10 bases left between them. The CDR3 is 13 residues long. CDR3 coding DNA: TGCGCCAGCCGAAGCGTAGCTAACTATGGCTACACCTTC. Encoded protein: CASRSVANYGYTF.

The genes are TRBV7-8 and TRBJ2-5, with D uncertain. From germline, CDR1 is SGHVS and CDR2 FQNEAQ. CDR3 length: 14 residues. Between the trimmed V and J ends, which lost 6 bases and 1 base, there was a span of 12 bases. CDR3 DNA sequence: TGTGCCAGCAGTCTAAACTATCCCCAAGAGACCCAGTACTTC. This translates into CASSLNYPQETQYF.

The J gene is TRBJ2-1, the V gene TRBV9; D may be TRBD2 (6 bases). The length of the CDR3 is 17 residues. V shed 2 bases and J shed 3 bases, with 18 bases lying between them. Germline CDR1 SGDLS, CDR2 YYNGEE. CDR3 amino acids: CASSVKGRDGFYNEQFF. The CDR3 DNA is TGTGCCAGCAGCGTCAAAGGGCGGGATGGTTTCTACAATGAGCAGTTCTTC. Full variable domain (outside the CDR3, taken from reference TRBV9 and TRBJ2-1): DSGVTQTPKHLITATGQRVTLRCSPRSGDLSVYWYQQSLDQGLQFLIQYYNGEERAKGNILERFSAQQFPDLHSELNLSSLELGDSALYFCASSVKGRDGFYNEQFFGPGTRLTVL.

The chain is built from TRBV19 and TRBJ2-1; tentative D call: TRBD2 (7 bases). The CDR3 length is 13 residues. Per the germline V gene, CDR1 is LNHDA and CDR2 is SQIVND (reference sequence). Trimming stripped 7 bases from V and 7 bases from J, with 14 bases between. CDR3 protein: CASTIQGGNEQFF. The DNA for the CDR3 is TGTGCCAGTACCATACAGGGAGGGAATGAGCAGTTCTTC.

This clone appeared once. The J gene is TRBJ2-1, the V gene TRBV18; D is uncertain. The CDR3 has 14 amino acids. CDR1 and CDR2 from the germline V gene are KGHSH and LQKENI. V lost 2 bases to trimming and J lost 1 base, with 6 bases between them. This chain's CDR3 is CASSPTPSYNEQFF. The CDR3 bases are TGTGCCAGCTCACCAACCCCATCCTACAATGAGCAGTTCTTC.

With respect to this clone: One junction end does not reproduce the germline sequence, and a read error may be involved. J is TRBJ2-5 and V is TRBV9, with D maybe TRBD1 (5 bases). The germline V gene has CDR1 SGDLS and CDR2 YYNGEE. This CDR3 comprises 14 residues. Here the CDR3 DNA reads TGTGCCAGCACCGTAAGTGACAGTCAAGAGACCCAGTACTTC. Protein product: CASTVSDSQETQYF. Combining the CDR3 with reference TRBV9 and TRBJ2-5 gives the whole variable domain DSGVTQTPKHLITATGQRVTLRCSPRSGDLSVYWYQQSLDQGLQFLIQYYNGEERAKGNILERFSAQQFPDLHSELNLSSLELGDSALYFCASTVSDSQETQYFGPGTRLLVL.

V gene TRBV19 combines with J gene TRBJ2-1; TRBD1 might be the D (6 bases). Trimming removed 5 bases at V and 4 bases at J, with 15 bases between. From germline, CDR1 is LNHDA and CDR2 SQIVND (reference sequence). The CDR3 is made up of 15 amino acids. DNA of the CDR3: TGTGCCAGTAGTGAGACAGGAGCCCCTTACAATGAGCAGTTCTTC. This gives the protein CASSETGAPYNEQFF.

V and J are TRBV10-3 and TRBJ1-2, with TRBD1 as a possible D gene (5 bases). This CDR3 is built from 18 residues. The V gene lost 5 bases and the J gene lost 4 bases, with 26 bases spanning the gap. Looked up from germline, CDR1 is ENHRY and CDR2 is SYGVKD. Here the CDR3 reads CAISPLPAGTSGGYGYTF. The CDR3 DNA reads TGTGCCATCAGTCCCCTTCCCGCAGGTACATCGGGGGGCTATGGCTACACCTTC.

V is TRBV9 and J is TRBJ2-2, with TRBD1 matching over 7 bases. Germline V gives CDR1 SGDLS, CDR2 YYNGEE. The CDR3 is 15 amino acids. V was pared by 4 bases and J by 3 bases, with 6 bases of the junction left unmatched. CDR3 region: CASSTSGTDTGELFF. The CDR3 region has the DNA TGTGCCAGCAGCACCTCCGGGACAGACACCGGGGAGCTGTTTTTT.

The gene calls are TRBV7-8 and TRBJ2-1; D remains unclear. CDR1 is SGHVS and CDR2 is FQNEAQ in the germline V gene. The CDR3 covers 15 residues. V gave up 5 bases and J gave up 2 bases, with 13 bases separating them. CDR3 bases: TGTGCCAGCAGCCCCGGGCCCGAACCCTACAATGAGCAGTTCTTC. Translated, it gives CASSPGPEPYNEQFF.

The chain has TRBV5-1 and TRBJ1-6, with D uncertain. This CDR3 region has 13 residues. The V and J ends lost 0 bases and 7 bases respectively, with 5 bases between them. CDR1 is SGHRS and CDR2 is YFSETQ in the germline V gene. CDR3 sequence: CASSLERNSPLHF. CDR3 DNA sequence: TGCGCCAGCAGCTTGGAGCGGAATTCACCCCTCCACTTT.